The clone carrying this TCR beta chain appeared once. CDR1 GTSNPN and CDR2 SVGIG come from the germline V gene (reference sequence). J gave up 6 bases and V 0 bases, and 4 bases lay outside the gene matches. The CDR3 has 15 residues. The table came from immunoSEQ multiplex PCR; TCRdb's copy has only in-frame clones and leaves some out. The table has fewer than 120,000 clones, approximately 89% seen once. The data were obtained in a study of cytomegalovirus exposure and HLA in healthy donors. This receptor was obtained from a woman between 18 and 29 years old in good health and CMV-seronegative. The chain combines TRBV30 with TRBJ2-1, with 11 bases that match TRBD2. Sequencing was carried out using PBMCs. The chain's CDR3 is CAWSVGLAGRNEQFF. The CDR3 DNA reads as TGTGCCTGGAGTGTAGGACTAGCGGGTCGCAATGAGCAGTTCTTC.